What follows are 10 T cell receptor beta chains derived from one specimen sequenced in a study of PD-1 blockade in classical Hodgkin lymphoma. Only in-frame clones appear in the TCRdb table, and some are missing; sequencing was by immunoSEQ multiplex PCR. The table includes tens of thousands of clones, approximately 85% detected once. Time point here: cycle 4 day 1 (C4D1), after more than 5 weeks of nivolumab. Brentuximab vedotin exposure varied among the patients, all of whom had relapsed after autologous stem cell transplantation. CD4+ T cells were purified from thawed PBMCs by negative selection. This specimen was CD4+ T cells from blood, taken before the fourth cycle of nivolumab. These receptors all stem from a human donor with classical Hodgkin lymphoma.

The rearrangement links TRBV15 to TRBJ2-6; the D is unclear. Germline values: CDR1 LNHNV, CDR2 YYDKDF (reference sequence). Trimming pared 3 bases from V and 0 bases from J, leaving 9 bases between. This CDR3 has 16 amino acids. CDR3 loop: CATSSGQHSGANVLTF. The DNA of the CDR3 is TGTGCCACCAGCAGTGGGCAGCACTCTGGGGCCAACGTCCTGACTTTC. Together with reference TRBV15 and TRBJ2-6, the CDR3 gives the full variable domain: DAMVIQNPRYQVTQFGKPVTLSCSQTLNHNVMYWYQQKSSQAPKLLFHYYDKDFNNEADTPDNFQSRRPNTSFCFLDIRSPGLGDTAMYLCATSSGQHSGANVLTFGAGSRLTVL.

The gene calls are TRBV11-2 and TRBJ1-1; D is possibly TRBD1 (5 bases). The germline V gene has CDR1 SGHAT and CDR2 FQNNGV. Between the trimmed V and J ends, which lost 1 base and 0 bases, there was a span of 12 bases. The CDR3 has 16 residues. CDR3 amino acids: CASSLGDGVMNTEAFF. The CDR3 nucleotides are TGTGCCAGCAGCTTAGGGGACGGGGTGATGAACACTGAAGCTTTCTTT.

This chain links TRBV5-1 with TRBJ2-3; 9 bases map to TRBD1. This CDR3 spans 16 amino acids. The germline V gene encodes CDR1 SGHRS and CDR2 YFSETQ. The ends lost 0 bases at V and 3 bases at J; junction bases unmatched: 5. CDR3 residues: CASSLGTGTGTDTQYF. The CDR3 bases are TGCGCCAGCAGCTTGGGTACCGGGACAGGGACAGATACGCAGTATTTT.

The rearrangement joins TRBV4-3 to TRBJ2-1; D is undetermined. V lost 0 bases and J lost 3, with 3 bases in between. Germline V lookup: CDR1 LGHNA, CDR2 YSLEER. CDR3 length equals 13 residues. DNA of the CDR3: TGCGCCAGCAGCCAAGAACTCTACAATGAGCAGTTCTTC. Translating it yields CASSQELYNEQFF.

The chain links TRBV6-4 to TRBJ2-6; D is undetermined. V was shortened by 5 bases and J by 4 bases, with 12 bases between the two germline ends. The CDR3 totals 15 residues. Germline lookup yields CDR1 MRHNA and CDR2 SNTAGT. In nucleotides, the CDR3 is TGTGCCAGCAGTCAACGACACGGAGGGGCCAACGTCCTGACTTTC. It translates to CASSQRHGGANVLTF.

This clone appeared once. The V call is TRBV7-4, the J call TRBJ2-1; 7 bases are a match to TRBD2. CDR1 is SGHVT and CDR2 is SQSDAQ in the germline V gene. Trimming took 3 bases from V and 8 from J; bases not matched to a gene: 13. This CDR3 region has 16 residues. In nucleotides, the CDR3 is TGTGCCAGCAGCTTCAATCACTGGCGGGAGCTCGATGAGCAGTTCTTC. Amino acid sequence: CASSFNHWRELDEQFF.

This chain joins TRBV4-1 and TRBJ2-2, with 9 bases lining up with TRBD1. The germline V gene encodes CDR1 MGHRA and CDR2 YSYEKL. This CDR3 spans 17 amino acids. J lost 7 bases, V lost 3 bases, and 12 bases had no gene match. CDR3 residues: CASSQGPGQGLLGELFF. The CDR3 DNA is TGCGCCAGCAGCCAGGGTCCGGGACAGGGTCTTCTCGGGGAGCTGTTTTTT.

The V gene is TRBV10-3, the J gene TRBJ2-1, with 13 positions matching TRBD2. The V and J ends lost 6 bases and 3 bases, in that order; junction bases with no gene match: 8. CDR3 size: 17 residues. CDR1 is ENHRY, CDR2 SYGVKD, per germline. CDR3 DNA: TGTGCCATCAGCTATTCCGGGACTAGCGGGGTCTACAATGAGCAGTTCTTC. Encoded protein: CAISYSGTSGVYNEQFF.

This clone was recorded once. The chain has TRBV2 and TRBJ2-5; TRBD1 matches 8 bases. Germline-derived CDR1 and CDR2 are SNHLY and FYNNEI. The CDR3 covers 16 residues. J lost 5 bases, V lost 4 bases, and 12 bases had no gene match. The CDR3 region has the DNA TGTGCCAGCAGTGTACTCGGACAGGGAATCGGGGAGACCCAGTACTTC. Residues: CASSVLGQGIGETQYF.

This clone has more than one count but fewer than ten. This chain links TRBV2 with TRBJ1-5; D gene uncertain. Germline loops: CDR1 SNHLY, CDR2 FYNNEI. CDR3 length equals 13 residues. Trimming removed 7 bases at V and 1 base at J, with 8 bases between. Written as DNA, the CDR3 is TGTGCCAGCATGGCAGAAAGCAATCAGCCCCAGCATTTT. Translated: CASMAESNQPQHF.